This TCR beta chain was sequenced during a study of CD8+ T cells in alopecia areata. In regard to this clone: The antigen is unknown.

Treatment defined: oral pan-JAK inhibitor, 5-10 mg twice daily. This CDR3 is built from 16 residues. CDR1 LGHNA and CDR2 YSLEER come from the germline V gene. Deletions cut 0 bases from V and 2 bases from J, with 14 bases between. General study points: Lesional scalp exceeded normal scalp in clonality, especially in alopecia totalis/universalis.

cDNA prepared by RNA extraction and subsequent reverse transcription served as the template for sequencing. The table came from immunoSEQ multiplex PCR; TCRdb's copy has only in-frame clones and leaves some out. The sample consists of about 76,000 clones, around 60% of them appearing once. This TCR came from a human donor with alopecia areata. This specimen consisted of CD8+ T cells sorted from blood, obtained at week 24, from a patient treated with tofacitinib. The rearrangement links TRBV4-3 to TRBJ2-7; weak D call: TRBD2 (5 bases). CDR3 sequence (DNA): TGCGCCAGCAGCCAAGATAGGAGCGGACTTACCTACGAGCAGTACTTC. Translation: CASSQDRSGLTYEQYF.